Listed below are T cell receptor beta chains from one sample, sequenced in a study of cytomegalovirus exposure and HLA in healthy donors. Here immunoSEQ multiplex PCR was the method, and the copy in TCRdb shows in-frame clones only, minus some. The sample contains around 160,000 clones, around 67% of which appear only once. The sequenced sample consisted of PBMCs. Every receptor here comes from a young woman in good health and CMV-seropositive. The CDR3 runs from the conserved cysteine through the conserved F or W. The D gene is left open where the match is weak. Size is stated for part of the rows, as once, few or many counts, or as a class when the clone is expanded.

V gene	J gene	D gene	clone size	CDR3 DNA	CDR3 protein
TRBV27	TRBJ2-5	TRBD1	.	TGTGCCAGGAGGGACAGGGTCCTCAGAGAGGCCCAGTACTTC	CARRDRVLREAQYF
TRBV18	TRBJ1-1	.	.	TGTGCCAGCTCACCCTTCGCGGGGGACACTGAAGCTTTCTTT	CASSPFAGDTEAFF
TRBV25-1	TRBJ1-1	TRBD1	.	TGTGCCAGCCTAAGACAGGGGGCGATAGGAACTGAAGCTTTCTTT	CASLRQGAIGTEAFF
TRBV7-9	TRBJ2-7	.	.	TGTGCCAGCAGCTCCCCCGAAGGAAAGGGAGCTCTCGAGCAGTACTTC	CASSSPEGKGALEQYF
TRBV5-1	TRBJ2-5	.	.	TGCGCCAGCAGCTTGGCCCTCCCCTCAGAGACCCAGTACTTC	CASSLALPSETQYF
TRBV30	TRBJ1-2	.	once	TGTGCCTGGAGTGTAGGTTCAGGGATCGTCTATGGCTACACCTTC	CAWSVGSGIVYGYTF
TRBV5-1	TRBJ1-2	TRBD1	.	TGCGCCAGCAGCGGGAGACAGGGGGGGAACTATGGCTACACCTTC	CASSGRQGGNYGYTF
TRBV2	TRBJ2-7	TRBD2	.	TGTGCCAGCAGCCCCACTAGCGGGTTAACCTACGAGCAGTACTTC	CASSPTSGLTYEQYF
TRBV5-1	TRBJ1-4	TRBD1	.	TGCGCCAGCAGCCCCAGGACAGGGAGAGCGGCTAATGAAAAACTGTTTTTT	CASSPRTGRAANEKLFF
TRBV15	TRBJ2-1	TRBD2	.	TGTGCCACCAGCAGAGATTGGGCTAGCGGGTCCCACAATGAGCAGTTCTTC	CATSRDWASGSHNEQFF
TRBV6-5	TRBJ2-7	TRBD1	few	TGTGCCAGCAGACCCGGGACAGGGGGACACGAGCAGTACTTC	CASRPGTGGHEQYF
TRBV11-1	TRBJ1-1	TRBD1	.	TGTGCCAGCAGCTTGGTCGACCGGGACAGCCACACTGAAGCTTTCTTT	CASSLVDRDSHTEAFF
TRBV9	TRBJ2-3	TRBD2	.	TGTGCCAGCAGCCCAGGACTAGCAGGTAGAGATACGCAGTATTTT	CASSPGLAGRDTQYF
TRBV5-8	TRBJ1-1	TRBD1	.	TGTGCCAGCAGCTATGGAGCCGGGACAGGGCGAACTGAAGCTTTCTTT	CASSYGAGTGRTEAFF
TRBV6-5	TRBJ1-2	.	.	TGTGCCAGCAGTTACTCCGGAGGGGGCTACACCTTC	CASSYSGGGYTF
TRBV5-8	TRBJ2-3	TRBD1	.	TGTGCCAGCAGCTTGGGGACAGGGGCAAACACAGATACGCAGTATTTT	CASSLGTGANTDTQYF
TRBV7-6	TRBJ1-4	TRBD1	few	TGTGCCAGCAGCTTGGGGACAGGGATCGAAAAACTGTTTTTT	CASSLGTGIEKLFF
TRBV6-5	TRBJ1-5	TRBD1	.	TGTGCCAGCAGTTACGGACAGGGGGTTCAGCCCCAGCATTTT	CASSYGQGVQPQHF
TRBV5-4	TRBJ2-7	TRBD1	.	TGTGCCAGCAGCTTCCCGACAGGGAGCGAGCAGTACTTC	CASSFPTGSEQYF
TRBV5-6	TRBJ1-1	TRBD1	few	TGTGCCAGCAGCTTGTCGGACAGGGGAAAAGCTCAAGCTTTCTTT	CASSLSDRGKAQAFF
TRBV5-3	TRBJ1-6	TRBD1	few	TGTGCCAGAGGACCTTGGACAGGGGATAATTCACCCCTCCACTTT	CARGPWTGDNSPLHF
TRBV15	TRBJ2-7	TRBD1	few	TGTGCCACCAGCAGAGAGGGGACAGGGGCCTACGAGCAGTACTTC	CATSREGTGAYEQYF
TRBV7-9	TRBJ2-7	.	.	TGTGCCAGCAGCTTATTGGAGGGTCCGGCCTACGAGCAGTACTTC	CASSLLEGPAYEQYF
TRBV27	TRBJ2-3	.	few	TGTGCCAGCAGTTTTAGCCCTCTCTATGCCGATACGCAGTATTTT	CASSFSPLYADTQYF
TRBV5-6	TRBJ1-2	TRBD1	once	TGTGCCAGCAGCTTGACGGGCAGGGGGATCGACGGCTACACCTTC	CASSLTGRGIDGYTF
TRBV11-2	TRBJ2-5	TRBD2	.	TGTGCCAGCAGCCACCTAGCGGGAGGGCCCGGTGAGCAGTACTTC	CASSHLAGGPGEQYF
TRBV4-2	TRBJ2-3	TRBD2	.	TGTGCCAGCAGCACACCCCCTGGGACTAGTACAGATACGCAGTATTTT	CASSTPPGTSTDTQYF
TRBV4-1	TRBJ2-7	TRBD1	few	TGCGCCAGCAGCCCGGGACAGGGTCGCTCCTACGAGCAGTACTTC	CASSPGQGRSYEQYF
TRBV4-1	TRBJ2-2	.	.	TGCGCCAGCAGCCAAGGTGTCGGAGAAAACACCGGGGAGCTGTTTTTT	CASSQGVGENTGELFF
TRBV5-1	TRBJ1-2	.	.	TGCGCCAGCAGCTTGGAACAGAGTGGCTACACCTTC	CASSLEQSGYTF